Listed below are T cell receptor beta chains from one sample, sequenced in a study of T cell responses to AZD1222 COVID-19 vaccine. Produced via immunoSEQ multiplex PCR; TCRdb's table is partial and in-frame only. The table shows around 150,000 clones, with under 95% occurring only once. Sample: peripheral blood, taken 28 days after the second AZD1222 dose. The source is an adult who received the AZD1222 COVID-19 vaccine. CDR3s include the opening cysteine and the closing phenylalanine or tryptophan. The size of a clone is reported for some rows only, either as once, few or many, or as a class for expanded clones.

abundance,v_gene,len,j_gene,CDR3aa
once,TRBV5-8,15,TRBJ1-1,CASSLRQGVGPEAFF
NA,TRBV19,15,TRBJ2-2,CASSGTSGSTGELFF
NA,TRBV5-1,14,TRBJ1-2,CASSLGQGSDGYTF
NA,TRBV7-9,12,TRBJ1-1,CASSPGGTEAFF
NA,TRBV6-1,15,TRBJ2-3,CASSEVSGGADTQYF
few,TRBV11-1,15,TRBJ1-6,CASSSGDLDNSPLHF
NA,TRBV5-4,16,TRBJ2-2,CASSPSGTPNTGELFF
NA,TRBV28,13,TRBJ2-2,CASTLALTGELFF
NA,TRBV30,13,TRBJ1-2,CAWKGQGRIGYTF
NA,TRBV4-1,16,TRBJ1-6,CASSHPQSEAVGPLHF
NA,TRBV29-1,18,TRBJ2-3,CSVVGGVARGGLTDTQYF
NA,TRBV7-2,14,TRBJ1-2,CASSLVTGNYGYTF
NA,TRBV30,12,TRBJ2-7,CAAGQATYEQYF
NA,TRBV28,13,TRBJ1-1,CASSLFGGTEAFF
NA,TRBV29-1,15,TRBJ2-3,CSTPGNGPDTDTQYF
once,TRBV6-5,10,TRBJ1-2,CASGDSGYTF
NA,TRBV30,11,TRBJ1-2,CAGGRGYGYTF
NA,TRBV7-9,14,TRBJ1-2,CASSLDGGDYGYTF
few,TRBV10-1,14,TRBJ2-7,CASVGTGAKGEQYF
NA,TRBV30,10,TRBJ1-6,CAAGGSPLHF
once,TRBV10-1,12,TRBJ1-2,CASSESTRYEGF
NA,TRBV11-2,17,TRBJ1-6,CASSQTIGSSYNSPLHF
NA,TRBV5-1,16,TRBJ1-1,CASSWGSRGMNTEAFF
NA,TRBV3-1/TRBV3-2,16,TRBJ2-3,CASSQDGASGTDTQYF
NA,TRBV9,16,TRBJ2-3,CASSASSQGRADTQYF
NA,TRBV3-1/TRBV3-2,14,TRBJ1-4,CASSHSGFNEKLFF
once,TRBV7-8,15,TRBJ2-1,CASSLDRLPPNEQFF
NA,TRBV5-8,17,TRBJ1-1,CASLRGGSGFMNTEAFF
NA,TRBV5-5,13,TRBJ2-2,CASRAKLERELFF
NA,TRBV4-2,16,TRBJ2-6,CAAGTGESSGANVLTF
NA,TRBV5-4,14,TRBJ2-5,CASSFLDVGETQYF
NA,TRBV28,15,TRBJ1-6,CASRLGGSNNSPLHF
NA,TRBV5-1,13,TRBJ2-7,CASHSGLSYEQYF
once,TRBV10-3,16,TRBJ2-3,CAISSLAGASTDTQYF
NA,TRBV11-2,14,TRBJ1-4,CASSSRGRGEKLFF
NA,TRBV28,16,TRBJ2-3,CASSPIRVGDKDTQYF
NA,TRBV24-1,16,TRBJ2-5,CATSGVTDEGAETQYF
NA,TRBV10-3,13,TRBJ2-5,CAISSRGEETQYF
NA,TRBV25-1,10,TRBJ1-4,CASRQGKLFF
NA,TRBV19,13,TRBJ2-1,CASRTSGYNEQFF
NA,TRBV27,15,TRBJ2-1,CASSLQGSSYNEQFF
NA,TRBV5-1,14,TRBJ1-2,CASSLDRGYGGYTF
NA,TRBV19,16,TRBJ2-7,CASSSHGGGPPYEQYF
NA,TRBV7-6,15,TRBJ1-4,CASSLAPVGNEKLFF
NA,TRBV11-3,15,TRBJ2-7,CASSLTPSGRQEQYF
NA,TRBV7-9,17,TRBJ2-1,CASSHASGGAPNNEQFF
NA,TRBV19,15,TRBJ2-7,CASSSKQGGAYEQYF
NA,TRBV6-2/TRBV6-3,15,TRBJ2-7,CASSLSGAGATEQYF
NA,TRBV7-2,15,TRBJ2-7,CASSFLGTGANEQYF
NA,TRBV28,16,TRBJ2-3,CASSLGVQGATDTQYF
NA,TRBV4-1,17,TRBJ1-1,CASSKGGFLGANTEAFF
NA,TRBV18,16,TRBJ2-7,CASSPQPTVTSYEQYF
NA,TRBV19,15,TRBJ2-5,CASSIAGGPRETQYF
NA,TRBV7-6,17,TRBJ2-2,CASSRRPSGGATGELFF
once,TRBV6-5,15,TRBJ1-5,CASMRDPFSNQPQHF
NA,TRBV9,14,TRBJ2-7,CASSARDFSYEQYF
once,TRBV19,12,TRBJ1-2,CATKQGAGGYTF